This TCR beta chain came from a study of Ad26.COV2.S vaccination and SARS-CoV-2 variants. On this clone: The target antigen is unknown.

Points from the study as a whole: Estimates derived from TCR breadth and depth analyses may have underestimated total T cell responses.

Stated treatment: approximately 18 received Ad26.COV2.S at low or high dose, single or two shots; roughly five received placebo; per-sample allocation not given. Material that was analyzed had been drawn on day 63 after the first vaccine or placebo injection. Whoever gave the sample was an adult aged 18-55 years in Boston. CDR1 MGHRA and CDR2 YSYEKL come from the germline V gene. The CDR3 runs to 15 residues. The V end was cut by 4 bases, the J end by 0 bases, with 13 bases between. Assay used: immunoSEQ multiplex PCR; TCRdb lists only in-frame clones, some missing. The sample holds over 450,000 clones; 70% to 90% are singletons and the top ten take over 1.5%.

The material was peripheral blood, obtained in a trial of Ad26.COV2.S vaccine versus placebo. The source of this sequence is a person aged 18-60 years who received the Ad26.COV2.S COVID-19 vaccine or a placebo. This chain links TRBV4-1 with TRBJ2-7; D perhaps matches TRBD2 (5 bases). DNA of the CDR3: TGCGCCAGCAGCCTTAGGCTAGCCGACTCCTACGAGCAGTACTTC. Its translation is CASSLRLADSYEQYF.